The present T cell receptor (beta chain) was sequenced within a study of T cell changes during pregnancy in multiple sclerosis. The protocol was immunoSEQ multiplex PCR, while the TCRdb copy is restricted to in-frame clones and leaves out a portion. The sample records fewer than 40,000 clones, 91% being singletons. CDR1 and CDR2 (germline): SGHRS, YFSETQ. The trim removed 5 bases at V and 5 bases at J, leaving 6 bases unmatched. The CDR3 spans 14 residues. The origin of this receptor is a female donor in good health, enrolled as a control in a pregnancy study. The rearrangement links TRBV5-1 to TRBJ2-5; 10 bases agree with TRBD2. Sequences were derived from CD4+ T cells from peripheral blood mononuclear cells, sampled in the second trimester of pregnancy. CDR3 in DNA: TGCGCCAGCAGTCGGGGACTAGCGCCGGAGACCCAGTACTTC. Translated: CASSRGLAPETQYF.